This T cell receptor beta chain was recovered during a study of CD8+CD57+ T cells in acquired aplastic anemia. The use of genomic DNA as template underpinned the TCR beta VDJ and CDR3 profiling. TCRdb itself ran the reads through MiXCR, one entry per CDR3 protein. In the table there are more than 150,000 distinct CDR3 sequences, 48% of which are singletons. Study-level points and caveats: Patients and healthy controls showed no significant CD8+ Simpson's diversity difference.

On this clonotype itself: Its antigen is unidentified.

All sequencing subjects had displayed CD8+CD57+ cell expansion on flow cytometry. There are 14 residues in the CDR3. V trimming: 7 bases; J trimming: 4 bases; junction bases outside the gene matches: 9. Germline V gives CDR1 MNHNS, CDR2 SASEGT. The rearrangement uses TRBV6-1 and TRBJ2-7, with 8 bases fitting TRBD1. Sequencing was performed on sorted CD4+, CD8+, or CD8+CD57+ T cells (not recorded which) from PBMCs. This TCR came from a human donor with aplastic anemia. CDR3 residues: CASNQGTGQYEQYF. CDR3 coding DNA: TGTGCCAGCAATCAGGGGACAGGACAATACGAGCAGTACTTC.